Listed below are T cell receptor beta chains from one sample, sequenced in a study of human thymus T cells. Repertoires were generated with immunoSEQ multiplex PCR, while TCRdb's copy carries only in-frame clones and drops some. The sample lists tens of thousands of clones; roughly 96% were seen once. Sequencing was performed on thymus tissue. The receptors were sampled from a girl under three years old with a congenital heart defect but otherwise immunologically healthy. CDR3s include the opening cysteine and the closing phenylalanine or tryptophan. A D gene is named only where the DNA matches it firmly. For some rows the clone size is stated as once, few or many, or as a class when expanded; others skip it.

v_call	d_call	j_call	cdr3_length	clone_size	cdr3_nt	cdr3_aa
TRBV11-2	TRBD2	TRBJ2-1	17	NA	TGTGCCAGCAGCTTAGATCTAAACGGGAGGTGGGGCAATGAGCAGTTCTTC	CASSLDLNGRWGNEQFF
TRBV21-1	NA	TRBJ1-2	12	NA	TGTGCCAGCAGCTCAGGGGCCCCTGGCTACACCTTC	CASSSGAPGYTF
TRBV9	NA	TRBJ2-5	14	once	TGTGCCAGCAGGGACAGTTGGTACCAAGAGACCCAGTACTTC	CASRDSWYQETQYF
TRBV5-4	NA	TRBJ2-6	18	NA	TGTGCCAGCAGCTCCTTAGAGTATACCGGTGTGGGGGCCAACGTCCCGACTTTC	CASSSLEYTGVGANVPTF
TRBV6-1	NA	TRBJ1-4	15	NA	TGTGCCAGCAGTGAAATAAGGTCATCTAATGAGAGACTGTTTTTT	CASSEIRSSNERLFF
TRBV6-6	NA	TRBJ1-4	13	NA	TGTGCCAGCAGTTACACGCCCCTTGAAAAACTGTTTTTT	CASSYTPLEKLFF
TRBV5-1	NA	TRBJ1-2	16	once	TGCGCCAGCAGCTTGCATCACAGGGACACTAACTATGGCTACACCTTC	CASSLHHRDTNYGYTF
TRBV5-1	TRBD2	TRBJ2-1	16	NA	TGCGCCAGCAGCTTGGTTGGGACTAACTCCTACAATGAGCAGTTCTTC	CASSLVGTNSYNEQFF
TRBV15	TRBD2	TRBJ2-7	19	NA	TGTGCCACCAGCAGAGCCCGGGGACTAGCGGGAGAGGGGCCCTACGAGCAGTACTTC	CATSRARGLAGEGPYEQYF
TRBV7-9	NA	TRBJ1-1	17	NA	TGTGCCAGCAGCTCGAGCCGGAGGGCCCGGGTGAACACTGAAGCTTTCTTT	CASSSSRRARVNTEAFF
TRBV25-1	NA	TRBJ2-1	13	NA	TGTGCCAGCAGTGCCCCACAGTACAATGAGCAGTTCTTC	CASSAPQYNEQFF
TRBV7-2	NA	TRBJ1-5	15	NA	TGTGCCAGCAGCTTAGTTCGAGGCGCCAATCAGCCCCAGCATTTT	CASSLVRGANQPQHF